This TCR beta chain was sequenced for a study of shared clonotypes between healthy human individuals. The V gene end was trimmed by 3 bases and the J gene end by 4 bases; junction bases not matched to a gene: 14. CDR3 length: 19 amino acids. Generated by immunoSEQ multiplex PCR, the TCRdb table keeps only in-frame clones and is missing some. The data hold approximately 640,000 clones, with roughly 78% observed a single time. The source is a woman younger than 45 in good health. V usage is TRBV23-1 and J usage is TRBJ2-1, with TRBD1 matching over 11 bases. TRBV23-1 is marked as an open reading frame, function uncertain. Sequenced input: memory CD4+ T cells sorted from blood. This sample's subset: CD45RA-negative fraction. The CDR3 sequence: CASSHPGQGGRAKYNEQFF. CDR3 DNA sequence: TGCGCCAGCAGTCACCCGGGACAGGGGGGACGGGCCAAATACAATGAGCAGTTCTTC.